Here is one T cell receptor (beta chain) with its context. Sequenced by immunoSEQ multiplex PCR; TCRdb stores in-frame clones only, minus some. The sample has more than 300,000 clones, more than 75% seen once. The source of the sample is a study of blood T cell repertoires in COVID-19. Study details: T cells, B-cell-depleted T cells, or PBMCs supplied cDNA or gDNA.

Each recovered donor of Cohort 3 presented with two negative PCRs, clearance, or symptom resolution. Specimen: PBMCs or T cells enriched from blood (not recorded which). The clonotype was recovered from a woman between 18 and 29 years old who had recovered from COVID-19.

CDR3 residues: CATLTENTEAFF. The CDR3 nucleotides read TGTGCCACCCTAACAGAGAACACTGAAGCTTTCTTT. The chain recombines TRBV7-9 with TRBJ1-1; D is unclear. Germline V CDR1 and CDR2: SEHNR, FQNEAQ (reference sequence). With 10 bases removed from V and 1 base from J, the gap between germline ends came to 10 bases. The CDR3 has 12 residues.